Only a few counts were recorded for the clone carrying this T cell receptor beta chain. Antigen: not known. Each TCR beta cDNA library carried unique molecular identifiers. There were about 0.85 to 10 million T cells, and around 500,000 cDNA molecules came from them. TCRdb recomputed calls from the PCR reads with MiXCR, one row per CDR3 protein. Of hundreds of thousands of distinct CDR3 sequences listed, roughly 29% were seen once; the top ten hold 0.56%. The data belong to a study of post-analysis software for immune sequencing data. Study results and caveats: F measure grouped same-batch samples tightly together. Included in a set of 5 or 6 TRBV segments more frequent in patients than controls were TRBV5-6, TRBV5-1 and TRBV20-1. Significantly lower normalized Chao1 diversity was found in patients with multiple sclerosis relative to controls.

CDR3 length: 13 amino acids. Germline-derived CDR1 and CDR2 are DFQATT and SNEGSKA (reference sequence). With 6 bases clipped from V and 1 base from J, the junction kept 5 bases outside the gene matches. This TCR was sampled from a girl aged 5 to 17 with multiple sclerosis. The sequenced material came from blood. This chain joins TRBV20-1 and TRBJ2-5; 7 nucleotides align to TRBD1. The CDR3 DNA sequence: TGCAGTGCCCACAGGGGCGGCCAAGAGACCCAGTACTTC. As protein: CSAHRGGQETQYF.